This entry lists 23 T cell receptor beta chains sequenced from one sample in a study of T cells after yellow fever vaccination. Each CDR3 protein is one row after TCRdb ran MiXCR on the 5' RACE reads. Here the sample spans approximately 90,000 distinct CDR3 sequences, 4.5% to 6% being singletons. The material was CD8+ T cells sorted from PBMCs, obtained 10 days after the yellow fever booster vaccination. The receptors shown here come from a man aged 18 to 29 who received the YFV17D yellow fever vaccine.

The V and J genes are TRBV27 and TRBJ2-1; 10 nucleotides agree with TRBD2. The CDR3 sequence is 15 residues long. The germline V gene encodes CDR1 MNHEY and CDR2 SMNVEV (reference sequence). Trimming took 5 bases from V and 9 from J; bases not matched to a gene: 10. The CDR3 nucleotides read TGTGCCAGCAGTGCAACTAGCGGGGCTCGGGCTGAGCAGTTCTTC. Translated, it gives CASSATSGARAEQFF.

This clonotype has only a few counts. The chain couples TRBV7-2 to TRBJ2-1; D not certain. Germline CDR1 SGHTA, CDR2 FQGNSA. V lost 5 bases, J lost 0 bases, and 5 bases lay in between. CDR3 length: 13 residues. The DNA for the CDR3 is TGTGCCAGCAGCCCCCTCTCCTACAATGAGCAGTTCTTC. The encoded protein is CASSPLSYNEQFF.

The chain joins TRBV11-2 to TRBJ1-1; possibly TRBD1 for D (6 bases). This CDR3 spans 18 amino acids. V was trimmed by 5 bases and J by 4 bases, leaving 26 bases between them. CDR1 is SGHAT and CDR2 is FQNNGV in the germline V gene. This CDR3 reads CASSVRFPGQRSRTEAFF. CDR3 nucleotides: TGTGCCAGCAGCGTCAGGTTCCCGGGACAACGATCCCGCACTGAAGCTTTCTTT.

This chain links TRBV29-1 with TRBJ2-2; TRBD1 aligns across 7 bases. V trimming: 2 bases; J trimming: 2 bases; junction bases outside the gene matches: 5. The CDR3 contains 15 residues. CDR1 and CDR2 (germline): SQVTM, ANQGSEA. The CDR3 coding sequence is TGCAGCGTTGAACCGACAGGGCTTAACACCGGGGAGCTGTTTTTT. Translated, it gives CSVEPTGLNTGELFF.

The chain has TRBV2 and TRBJ2-1; D is ambiguous. In germline, CDR1 is SNHLY, CDR2 FYNNEI. The CDR3 is made up of 13 amino acids. Trimming stripped 3 bases from V and 8 bases from J, with 11 bases between. The CDR3 here is CASSDDYLDEQFF. Here the CDR3 DNA reads TGTGCCAGCAGTGACGATTACCTCGATGAGCAGTTCTTC.

This clonotype was counted only a few times. The gene calls are TRBV11-2 and TRBJ2-7; D gene uncertain. The germline V and J ends were trimmed by 5 bases and 1 base, with 15 bases remaining between them. Germline CDR1 and CDR2: SGHAT and FQNNGV. The CDR3 runs 15 residues. In DNA, the CDR3 is TGTGCCAGCAGCCCACTTAGGCGCCAGTCCTACGAGCAGTACTTC. Encoded protein: CASSPLRRQSYEQYF.

This sequence joins TRBV7-3 and TRBJ2-5; 15 bases map to TRBD2. Trimming removed 6 bases from V and 4 bases from J; junction bases left unmatched: 6. The germline V gene encodes CDR1 SGHTA and CDR2 FQGTGA. There are 16 residues in the CDR3. The DNA of the CDR3 is TGTGCCAGCAGTCAAGGACTAGCGGGGGGGGTAGAGACCCAGTACTTC. It translates to CASSQGLAGGVETQYF.

J is TRBJ2-4 and V is TRBV5-1; 7 bases are a match to TRBD1. The CDR3 length is 14 residues. The V gene end was trimmed by 2 bases and the J gene end by 5 bases; junction bases not matched to a gene: 4. Germline values: CDR1 SGHRS, CDR2 YFSETQ. The CDR3 is CASSFLGQQNIQYF. The CDR3 nucleotides read TGCGCCAGCAGCTTTTTGGGACAGCAAAACATTCAGTACTTC.

The chain couples TRBV7-6 to TRBJ2-7; the match to TRBD1 covers 7 bases. Looked up from germline, CDR1 is SGHVS and CDR2 is FNYEAQ. V lost 5 bases and J lost 2; bases outside the gene matches: 3. The CDR3 extends over 13 amino acids. The DNA of the CDR3 is TGTGCCAGCAGCAATACAGGGGCCTACGAGCAGTACTTC. It yields the protein CASSNTGAYEQYF.

This chain connects TRBV5-6 to TRBJ2-7; D perhaps matches TRBD2 (6 bases). This CDR3 comprises 14 residues. Trimming removed 0 bases at V and 2 bases at J, with 9 bases between. From germline, CDR1 is SGHDT and CDR2 YYEEEE. The CDR3 DNA follows: TGTGCCAGCAGCTTGGCCCGGGAGACCTACGAGCAGTACGTC. Protein: CASSLARETYEQYV.

This clonotype appeared many times. CDR3 DNA sequence: TGCAGTGCTAGAGGTCTGGCGTCCGAGCAGTACGTC. Protein sequence: CSARGLASEQYV. This chain joins TRBV20-1 and TRBJ2-7, with D unclear. Trimming cost V 1 base and J 6 bases, with 10 bases left between them. Germline CDR1 DFQATT, CDR2 SNEGSKA (reference sequence). The CDR3 covers 12 residues.

This clonotype was observed a few times. The J gene is TRBJ1-5, the V gene TRBV20-1; unclear D gene. V was shortened by 6 bases and J by 4 bases, with 10 bases between the two germline ends. Germline V gives CDR1 DFQATT, CDR2 SNEGSKA (reference sequence). The CDR3 spans 12 residues. The CDR3 loop reads CSASVANQPQHF. In DNA, the CDR3 is TGCAGTGCCTCGGTGGCGAATCAGCCCCAGCATTTT.

In this sample, this clonotype turned up a few times. This rearrangement joins TRBV30 to TRBJ2-2; maybe TRBD1 (5 bases). Trimming removed 2 bases from V and 4 bases from J, with 8 bases in between. This CDR3 spans 13 amino acids. Germline assignment: CDR1 GTSNPN and CDR2 SVGIG (reference sequence). CDR3 nucleotides: TGTGCCTGGAGTAGGGGATTCACCGGGGAGCTGTTTTTT. Amino acid sequence: CAWSRGFTGELFF.

V usage is TRBV29-1 and J usage is TRBJ2-7; D is unclear. CDR3 size: 12 residues. V was shortened by 3 bases and J by 6 bases, with 12 bases between the two germline ends. In germline, CDR1 is SQVTM, CDR2 ANQGSEA. In DNA, the CDR3 is TGCAGCGTTGAGGACGACAAGGTCGAGCAGTACTTC. Translated, it gives CSVEDDKVEQYF.

The chain combines TRBV12-3 or TRBV12-4 with TRBJ2-5; D uncertain. The V gene lost 5 bases and the J gene lost 4 bases, with 11 bases spanning the gap. The CDR3 runs 13 residues. This CDR3 is CASSIQYRETQYF. DNA for the CDR3: TGTGCCAGCAGTATTCAGTACCGAGAGACCCAGTACTTC.

This clonotype has more than one count but fewer than ten. V is TRBV6-1 and J is TRBJ2-7; D remains unclear. V lost 8 bases and J lost 3, with 5 bases in between. The CDR3 consists of 10 residues. Germline CDR1 is MNHNS and CDR2 is SASEGT. CDR3 residues: CASANYEQYV. The CDR3 DNA sequence: TGTGCCAGCGCGAACTACGAGCAGTACGTC.

This clonotype came up many times. V is TRBV4-3 and J is TRBJ2-6; 10 bases agree with TRBD2. The CDR3 runs 17 residues. CDR1 and CDR2 from the germline V gene are LGHNA and YSLEER. V gave up 1 base and J gave up 2 bases; unmatched junction bases: 2. The CDR3 sequence is CASSQVSGGAGANVLTF. The DNA of the CDR3 is TGCGCCAGCAGCCAAGTAAGCGGGGGGGCTGGGGCCAACGTCCTGACTTTC.

In DNA, the CDR3 is TGCGCCAGCAGCCGGCTAGCGGGGGGGCCTTACGAGCAGTACGTC. Translated, it gives CASSRLAGGPYEQYV. The V call is TRBV4-1, the J call TRBJ2-7; TRBD2 aligns across 12 bases. CDR3 length: 15 amino acids. Germline V CDR1 and CDR2: MGHRA, YSYEKL. The ends lost 4 bases at V and 4 bases at J; junction bases unmatched: 5.

Many counts were recorded for this clonotype. This chain joins TRBV29-1 and TRBJ2-7; 7 bases are shared with TRBD2. CDR3 size: 14 residues. Germline lookup yields CDR1 SQVTM and CDR2 ANQGSEA. Unmatched junction bases numbered 7, after V lost 4 bases and J lost 1 base. The CDR3, as DNA: TGCAGCGTTGGGGGCCTGCGGGAGTCCTACGAGCAGTACTTC. It is translated as CSVGGLRESYEQYF.

This clonotype came up many times. The V call is TRBV6-2 or TRBV6-3, the J call TRBJ2-1; D gene uncertain. The length of the CDR3 is 13 residues. The germline CDR1 and CDR2 sequences are MNHEY and SVGEGT. V was pared by 2 bases and J by 3 bases, with 5 bases between. The CDR3: CASSYVGYNEQFF. In DNA, the CDR3 is TGTGCCAGCAGTTACGTCGGCTACAATGAGCAGTTCTTC.

This clonotype was counted ten times or more. The chain is built from TRBV7-9 and TRBJ2-5; 9 nucleotides line up with TRBD1. This CDR3 comprises 17 residues. V lost 5 bases to trimming and J lost 1 base; unmatched junction nucleotides: 11. In germline, CDR1 is SEHNR, CDR2 FQNEAQ (reference sequence). CDR3 DNA sequence: TGTGCCAGCAGCGACGACAGGGGGGGCTTGGGCCAAGAGACCCAGTACTTC. As protein: CASSDDRGGLGQETQYF. Variable domain in full (rest from reference TRBV7-9 and TRBJ2-5): DTGVSQNPRHKITKRGQNVTFRCDPISEHNRLYWYRQTLGQGPEFLTYFQNEAQLEKSRLLSDRFSAERPKGSFSTLEIQRTEQGDSAMYLCASSDDRGGLGQETQYFGPGTRLLVL.

This clonotype was seen a handful of times. The J gene is TRBJ2-2, the V gene TRBV12-3 or TRBV12-4, with a weak D call TRBD1 (6 bases). Trimming took off 6 bases at V and 1 base at J, with 9 bases between the two ends. The CDR3 sequence is 14 residues long. The CDR3 DNA reads TGTGCCAGCAGCCAGACAGGGAACACCGGGGAGCTGTTTTTT. It specifies CASSQTGNTGELFF.

The V gene is TRBV7-6, the J gene TRBJ1-6; no clear D. This CDR3 is 17 amino acids long. V was cut by 5 bases and J by 9 bases, with 23 bases left in between. Germline lookup yields CDR1 SGHVS and CDR2 FNYEAQ. CDR3 region: CASSPSRVEVISSPLHF. CDR3 nucleotides: TGTGCCAGCAGCCCCTCTCGGGTGGAAGTTATAAGTTCACCCCTCCACTTT.